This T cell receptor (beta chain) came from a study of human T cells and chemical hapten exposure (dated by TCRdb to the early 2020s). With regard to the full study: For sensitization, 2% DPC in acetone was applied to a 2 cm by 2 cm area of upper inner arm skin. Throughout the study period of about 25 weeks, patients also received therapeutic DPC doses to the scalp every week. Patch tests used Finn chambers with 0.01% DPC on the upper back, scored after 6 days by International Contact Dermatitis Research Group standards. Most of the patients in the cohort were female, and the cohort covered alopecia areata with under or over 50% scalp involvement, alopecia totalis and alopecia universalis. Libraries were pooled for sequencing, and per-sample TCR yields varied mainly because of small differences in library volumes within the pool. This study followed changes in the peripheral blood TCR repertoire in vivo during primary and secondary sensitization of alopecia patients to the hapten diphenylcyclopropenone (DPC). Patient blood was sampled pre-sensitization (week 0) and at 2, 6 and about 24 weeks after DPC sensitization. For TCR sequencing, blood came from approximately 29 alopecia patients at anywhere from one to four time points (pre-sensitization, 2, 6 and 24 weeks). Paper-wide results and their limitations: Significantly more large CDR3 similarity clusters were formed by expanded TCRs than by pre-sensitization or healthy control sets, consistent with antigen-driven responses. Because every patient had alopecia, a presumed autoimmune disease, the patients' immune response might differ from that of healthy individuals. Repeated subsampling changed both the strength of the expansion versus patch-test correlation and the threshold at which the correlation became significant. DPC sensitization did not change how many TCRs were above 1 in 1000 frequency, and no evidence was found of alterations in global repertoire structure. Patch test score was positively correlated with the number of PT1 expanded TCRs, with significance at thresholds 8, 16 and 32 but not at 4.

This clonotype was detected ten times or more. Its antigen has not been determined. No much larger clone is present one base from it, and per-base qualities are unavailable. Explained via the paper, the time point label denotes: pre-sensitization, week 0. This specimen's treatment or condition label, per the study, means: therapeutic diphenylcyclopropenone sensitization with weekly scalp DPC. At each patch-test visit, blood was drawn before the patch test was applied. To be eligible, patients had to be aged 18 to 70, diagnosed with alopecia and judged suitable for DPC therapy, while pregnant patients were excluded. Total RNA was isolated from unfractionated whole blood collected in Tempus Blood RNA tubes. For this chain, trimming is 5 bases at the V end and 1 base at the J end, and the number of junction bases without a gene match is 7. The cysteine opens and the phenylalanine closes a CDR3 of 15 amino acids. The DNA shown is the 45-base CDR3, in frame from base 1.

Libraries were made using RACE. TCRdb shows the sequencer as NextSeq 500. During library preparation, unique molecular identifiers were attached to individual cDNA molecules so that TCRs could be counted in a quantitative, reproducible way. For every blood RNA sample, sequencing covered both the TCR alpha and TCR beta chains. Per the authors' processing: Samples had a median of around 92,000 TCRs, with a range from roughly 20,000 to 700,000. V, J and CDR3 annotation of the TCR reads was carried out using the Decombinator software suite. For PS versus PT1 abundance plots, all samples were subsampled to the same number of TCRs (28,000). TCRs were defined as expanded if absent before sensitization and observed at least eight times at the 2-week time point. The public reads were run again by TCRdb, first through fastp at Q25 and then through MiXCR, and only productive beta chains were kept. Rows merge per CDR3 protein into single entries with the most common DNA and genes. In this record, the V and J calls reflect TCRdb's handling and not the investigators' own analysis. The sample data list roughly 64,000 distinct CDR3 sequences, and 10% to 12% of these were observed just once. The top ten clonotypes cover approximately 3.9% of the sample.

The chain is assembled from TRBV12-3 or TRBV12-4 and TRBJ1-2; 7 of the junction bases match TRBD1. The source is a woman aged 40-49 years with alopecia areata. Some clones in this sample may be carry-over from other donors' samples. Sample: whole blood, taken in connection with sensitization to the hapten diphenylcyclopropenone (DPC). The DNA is TGTGCCAGCAGTAGGGACAGACATTTTAACTATGGCTACACCTTC. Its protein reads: CASSRDRHFNYGYTF.